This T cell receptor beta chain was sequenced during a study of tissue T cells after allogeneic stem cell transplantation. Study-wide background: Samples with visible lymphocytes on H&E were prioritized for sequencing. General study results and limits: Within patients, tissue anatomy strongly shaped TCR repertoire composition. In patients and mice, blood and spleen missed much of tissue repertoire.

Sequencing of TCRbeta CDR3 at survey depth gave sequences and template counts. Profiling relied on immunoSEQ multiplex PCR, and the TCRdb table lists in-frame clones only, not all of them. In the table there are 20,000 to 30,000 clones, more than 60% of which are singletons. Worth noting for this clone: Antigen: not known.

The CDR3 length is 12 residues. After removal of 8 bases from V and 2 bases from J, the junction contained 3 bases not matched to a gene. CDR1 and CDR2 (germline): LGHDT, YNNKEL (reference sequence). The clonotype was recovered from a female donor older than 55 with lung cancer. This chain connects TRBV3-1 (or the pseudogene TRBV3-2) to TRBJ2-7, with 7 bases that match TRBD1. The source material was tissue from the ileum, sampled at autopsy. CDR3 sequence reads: CASRDRAYEQYF. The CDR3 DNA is TGTGCCAGCCGCGACAGGGCCTACGAGCAGTACTTC.